Below, 9 T cell receptor beta chains from the same sample are listed, as sequenced in a study of control samples from healthy donors and cancer patients. TCRdb's table, derived via immunoSEQ multiplex PCR, lists solely in-frame clones and lacks some. Of roughly 88,000 clones listed, roughly nine tenths are singletons. The source material was blood. Receptor source: a woman in her 30s in good health.

In nucleotides, the CDR3 is TGTGCCAGCAGCCAATCAAACGCCAACCAAGAGACCCAGTACTTC. It yields the protein CASSQSNANQETQYF. The chain uses TRBV16 and TRBJ2-5; D is uncertain. V was cut by 0 bases and J by 0 bases, with 8 bases left in between. Germline-derived CDR1 and CDR2 are KGHSY and FQNENV. The CDR3 runs 15 residues.

V gene TRBV19 combines with J gene TRBJ1-1; D possibly corresponds to TRBD1 (5 bases). Looked up from germline, CDR1 is LNHDA and CDR2 is SQIVND (reference sequence). V was shortened by 6 bases and J by 4 bases, with 15 bases between the two germline ends. This CDR3 spans 14 amino acids. For the CDR3, the DNA is TGTGCCAGTAGACGGGGACCCAGAGCCACTGAAGCTTTCTTT. Its protein is CASRRGPRATEAFF.

This clone has just one count. The CDR3 spells CASSVAGSTGAGGYTF. The DNA for the CDR3 is TGTGCCAGCAGCGTAGCGGGGTCGACAGGGGCAGGGGGCTACACCTTC. The rearrangement links TRBV9 to TRBJ1-2; 8 bases align to TRBD1. The CDR3 contains 16 residues. V lost 0 bases to trimming and J lost 8 bases; unmatched junction nucleotides: 12. Germline V gene sequence: CDR1 SGDLS, CDR2 YYNGEE.

The chain recombines TRBV2 with TRBJ2-5; D is perhaps TRBD2 (6 bases). V lost 5 bases, J lost 5 bases, and 15 bases lay in between. The germline V gene has CDR1 SNHLY and CDR2 FYNNEI. The CDR3 extends over 14 amino acids. The CDR3 reads CASSSRERWETQYF. The CDR3 DNA sequence: TGTGCCAGCAGTTCCCGGGAGCGTTGGGAGACCCAGTACTTC.

The J gene is TRBJ1-6, the V gene TRBV2; D gene ambiguous. Germline values: CDR1 SNHLY, CDR2 FYNNEI. V lost 3 bases, J lost 0 bases, and 6 bases lay in between. This CDR3 has 15 amino acids. The CDR3 is CASSEEGSYNSPLHF. In nucleotides, the CDR3 is TGTGCCAGCAGTGAGGAGGGCTCCTATAATTCACCCCTCCACTTT.

The chain is built from TRBV7-3 and TRBJ1-2; D uncertain. Germline values: CDR1 SGHTA, CDR2 FQGTGA. The CDR3 is 14 amino acids. V was cut by 2 bases and J by 6 bases, with 13 bases left in between. The CDR3 reads CASSLVPGMDGYTF. In DNA form, the CDR3 reads TGTGCCAGCAGCTTAGTTCCGGGTATGGATGGCTACACCTTC.

This chain joins TRBV30 and TRBJ2-5; D is ambiguous. The CDR3 consists of 13 residues. V was shortened by 1 base and J by 1 base, with 7 bases between the two germline ends. Germline V gives CDR1 GTSNPN, CDR2 SVGIG (reference sequence). CDR3 loop: CAWSGAGQETQYF. Written as DNA, the CDR3 is TGTGCCTGGAGTGGGGCAGGCCAAGAGACCCAGTACTTC.

The chain couples TRBV14 to TRBJ1-2, with 9 positions matching TRBD1. The junction had 6 bases not matched to a gene; V was cut back by 3 bases and J by 4 bases. The CDR3 totals 15 residues. Germline CDR1 SGHDN, CDR2 FVKESK. CDR3 nucleotides: TGTGCCAGCAGCCAGCTTAGGACAGGGGTCTATGGCTACACCTTC. Protein sequence: CASSQLRTGVYGYTF.

J is TRBJ2-3 and V is TRBV5-1; 14 positions match TRBD2. This CDR3 region has 17 residues. The V gene end was trimmed by 7 bases and the J gene end by 4 bases; junction bases not matched to a gene: 11. From germline, CDR1 is SGHRS and CDR2 YFSETQ. The CDR3 DNA reads TGCGCCAGCGGACTAGCGGGAGGTACACCCCTTTCAGATACGCAGTATTTT. It specifies CASGLAGGTPLSDTQYF.